What follows are 26 T cell receptor beta chains derived from one specimen sequenced in a study of T cell responses to AZD1222 COVID-19 vaccine. Clones were read by immunoSEQ multiplex PCR, and TCRdb kept only the in-frame ones, dropping some. The data show around 130,000 clones, with approximately 86% seen just once and approximately 12% held by the top ten. The material was peripheral blood, obtained on day 0 of AZD1222 vaccination. The receptors were sampled from an adult in good health.

V and J are TRBV21-1 and TRBJ1-2; the D segment call TRBD1 is taken from the table without a DNA check. TRBV21-1 is annotated as a pseudogene. The CDR3 runs to 14 residues. CDR3 sequence: CASIRQGANYGYTF. CDR3 bases: TGTGCCAGCATCCGACAGGGGGCTAACTATGGCTACACCTTC.

The J gene is TRBJ1-1, the V gene TRBV18; D call uncertain. CDR3 size: 14 residues. In germline, CDR1 is KGHSH, CDR2 LQKENI. V was pared by 3 bases and J by 0 bases, with 8 bases between. The CDR3 sequence: CASSPEWLNTEAFF. The CDR3 DNA is TGTGCCAGCTCACCGGAATGGCTGAACACTGAAGCTTTCTTT. The complete variable domain, with remaining parts taken from reference TRBV18 and TRBJ1-1, reads NAGVMQNPRHLVRRRGQEARLRCSPMKGHSHVYWYRQLPEEGLKFMVYLQKENIIDESGMPKERFSAEFPKEGPSILRIQQVVRGDSAAYFCASSPEWLNTEAFFGQGTRLTVV.

As DNA, the CDR3 is TGCGCCAGCAGCTTGGAAGTGTACAATGAGCAGTTCTTC. Amino acids: CASSLEVYNEQFF. The rearrangement links TRBV5-1 to TRBJ2-1, with D unclear. Trimming removed 0 bases from V and 4 bases from J, with 5 bases in between. CDR1 is SGHRS, CDR2 YFSETQ, per germline. The CDR3 has 13 residues.

The rearrangement links TRBV18 to TRBJ2-7; TRBD1 agrees at 8 bases. The trim removed 5 bases at V and 7 bases at J, leaving 4 bases unmatched. The CDR3 sequence is 12 residues long. Per the germline V gene, CDR1 is KGHSH and CDR2 is LQKENI. CDR3 DNA sequence: TGTGCCAGCTCAATTCGGACAGGGGAGCAGTACTTC. This codes for CASSIRTGEQYF.

In this sample, this clone turned up once. This chain connects TRBV2 to TRBJ2-5; maybe TRBD1 (6 bases). This CDR3 is 13 amino acids long. V lost 6 bases, J lost 2 bases, and 10 bases lay in between. Germline V gene lookup returns CDR1 SNHLY and CDR2 FYNNEI. CDR3 sequence reads: CASRGQPQETQYF. DNA for the CDR3: TGTGCCAGCAGAGGACAGCCACAAGAGACCCAGTACTTC.

This clone was recorded once. The J gene is TRBJ1-2, the V gene TRBV30, with D possibly matching TRBD1 (5 bases). The CDR3 has 12 amino acids. Trimming left V 6 bases short and J 6 bases short, with 14 bases between. Germline V gene lookup returns CDR1 GTSNPN and CDR2 SVGIG (reference sequence). CDR3 DNA sequence: TGTGCCTGTTCCGGGACGCCCCATGGCTACACCTTC. Protein sequence: CACSGTPHGYTF.

This chain connects TRBV10-3 to TRBJ1-4; 8 bases are shared with TRBD1. This CDR3 contains 14 residues. Trimming cost V 4 bases and J 5 bases; bases outside gene matches: 3. CDR1 is ENHRY and CDR2 is SYGVKD in the germline V gene. The CDR3 spells CAISGDRLNEKLFF. In DNA form, the CDR3 reads TGTGCCATCAGTGGGGACAGGCTGAATGAAAAACTGTTTTTT.

The chain is built from TRBV5-4 and TRBJ2-1; 10 positions match TRBD2. The CDR3 has 19 residues. V shed 4 bases and J 0 bases; nucleotides not matched to a gene: 13. Per the germline V gene, CDR1 is SGHNT and CDR2 is YYREEE (reference sequence). CDR3 loop: CASSPRGKAGGSSYNEQFF. The CDR3, as DNA: TGTGCCAGCAGCCCGAGGGGCAAAGCGGGAGGGTCCTCCTACAATGAGCAGTTCTTC.

Only one count was recorded for this clone. V and J are TRBV21-1 and TRBJ2-5. TRBV21-1 is assigned pseudogene status. The length of the CDR3 is 13 residues. The CDR3 protein is CASMRAWGETQYF. The DNA of the CDR3 is TGTGCCAGCATGCGCGCATGGGGGGAGACCCAGTACTTC.

V and J are TRBV12-2 and TRBJ1-6; the table's D call, TRBD1, was not checked against the DNA. TRBV12-2 is labeled a pseudogene. The CDR3 is 19 residues long. CDR3 sequence (DNA): TGTGCAAGTCGCTCCCGGGACAGGGGCCTGAGCTCCTATAATTCACCCCTCCACTTT. This gives the protein CASRSRDRGLSSYNSPLHF.

This clone appeared once. This sequence joins TRBV11-1 and TRBJ1-2, with 7 bases matching TRBD1. Germline V gives CDR1 SGHAT, CDR2 FQDESV (reference sequence). The CDR3 loop spans 14 amino acids. Trimming at V came to 6 bases and at J to 2 bases, leaving 6 bases not matched to a gene. The CDR3 DNA reads as TGTGCCAGCAGACCAGGGGGTCCGAACTATGGCTACACCTTC. Its translation: CASRPGGPNYGYTF. The full variable domain, rest sourced from reference TRBV11-1 and TRBJ1-2, is EAEVAQSPRYKITEKSQAVAFWCDPISGHATLYWYRQILGQGPELLVQFQDESVVDDSQLPKDRFSAERLKGVDSTLKIQPAELGDSAMYLCASRPGGPNYGYTFGSGTRLTVV.

The chain links TRBV23-1 to TRBJ1-5; 7 bases match TRBD1. TRBV23-1 is annotated as an ORF whose role is uncertain. V trimming: 8 bases; J trimming: 1 base; junction bases outside the gene matches: 8. The CDR3 has 15 amino acids. CDR3 sequence reads: CASGTGAGSNQPQHF. For the CDR3, the DNA is TGCGCCAGCGGTACAGGGGCGGGAAGCAATCAGCCCCAGCATTTT.

The chain employs TRBV6-6 and TRBJ2-4; 11 bases agree with TRBD2. The germline V gene has CDR1 MNHNY and CDR2 SVGAGI (reference sequence). This CDR3 is built from 16 residues. Trimming at V came to 4 bases and at J to 0 bases, leaving 2 bases not matched to a gene. This CDR3 is CASSSGLAVAKNIQYF. The CDR3 nucleotides are TGTGCCAGCAGTTCGGGACTAGCGGTAGCCAAAAACATTCAGTACTTC.

The V gene is TRBV9, the J gene TRBJ1-4; perhaps TRBD1 as D (6 bases). The CDR3 is 14 amino acids. With 4 bases removed from V and 5 bases from J, the gap between germline ends came to 12 bases. Germline V lookup: CDR1 SGDLS, CDR2 YYNGEE. CDR3 amino acids: CASSQQGGNEKLFF. The CDR3, as DNA: TGTGCCAGCAGCCAACAGGGCGGGAATGAAAAACTGTTTTTT. The complete variable domain, with remaining parts taken from reference TRBV9 and TRBJ1-4, reads DSGVTQTPKHLITATGQRVTLRCSPRSGDLSVYWYQQSLDQGLQFLIQYYNGEERAKGNILERFSAQQFPDLHSELNLSSLELGDSALYFCASSQQGGNEKLFFGSGTQLSVL.

V gene TRBV19 combines with J gene TRBJ1-5, with D possibly being TRBD1 (5 bases). V was shortened by 5 bases and J by 6 bases, with 17 bases between the two germline ends. The CDR3 contains 15 residues. Germline V lookup: CDR1 LNHDA, CDR2 SQIVND (reference sequence). The CDR3 sequence is CASSPEIGAVQPQHF. The CDR3 DNA reads TGTGCCAGTAGTCCAGAAATCGGGGCCGTTCAGCCCCAGCATTTT.

The chain carries TRBV7-2 and TRBJ2-7; the D gene could be TRBD1 or TRBD2 (6 bases each). This CDR3 is built from 14 residues. Trimming took off 1 base at V and 4 bases at J, with 11 bases between the two ends. Germline CDR1 reads SGHTA; CDR2 reads FQGNSA. The CDR3 is CASSLVPGAYEQYF. The CDR3, as DNA: TGTGCCAGCAGCTTAGTTCCGGGGGCTTACGAGCAGTACTTC.

The chain links TRBV5-8 to TRBJ2-1; D is unclear. The germline V gene encodes CDR1 SGHTS and CDR2 YDEGEE. Trimming pared 4 bases from V and 0 bases from J, leaving 23 bases between. There are 19 residues in the CDR3. CDR3 sequence: CASSIAPLTAQSSYNEQFF. Here the CDR3 DNA reads TGTGCCAGCAGCATAGCTCCCCTGACCGCCCAGAGCTCCTACAATGAGCAGTTCTTC.

This rearrangement joins TRBV13 to TRBJ1-4, with a possible D match to TRBD1 (5 bases). Trimming removed 3 bases at V and 2 bases at J, with 7 bases between. The germline CDR1 and CDR2 sequences are PRHDT and FYEKMQ (reference sequence). CDR3 size: 14 residues. CDR3 sequence reads: CASSLGQTNEKLFF. CDR3 coding DNA: TGTGCCAGCAGCTTGGGGCAGACTAATGAAAAACTGTTTTTT.

This chain links TRBV27 with TRBJ1-5; D uncertain. CDR1 and CDR2 (germline): MNHEY, SMNVEV (reference sequence). This CDR3 contains 14 residues. The V end was cut by 3 bases, the J end by 2 bases, with 8 bases between. CDR3 coding DNA: TGTGCCAGCAGTTTTGCAGGACGCAATCAGCCCCAGCATTTT. It codes for CASSFAGRNQPQHF.

The rearrangement joins TRBV28 to TRBJ2-5; TRBD1 matches 10 bases. J was trimmed by 4 bases and V by 6 bases; bases with no gene match: 5. The CDR3 spans 14 residues. The V gene's germline CDR1 is MDHEN and CDR2 SYDVKM. The CDR3 loop is CASRSGTGAETQYF. Written as DNA, the CDR3 is TGTGCCAGCAGGTCCGGGACAGGGGCAGAGACCCAGTACTTC.

The chain has TRBV12-3 or TRBV12-4 and TRBJ1-1; TRBD1 is a possible D gene (6 bases). V lost 6 bases and J lost 1, with 9 bases in between. The CDR3 consists of 13 residues. CDR3 in DNA: TGTGCCAGCAGAGGACAGACGAACACTGAAGCTTTCTTT. Translating it yields CASRGQTNTEAFF.

This chain uses TRBV5-1 with TRBJ1-1; 7 bases are shared with TRBD1. The germline V gene has CDR1 SGHRS and CDR2 YFSETQ. V trimming: 1 base; J trimming: 10 bases; junction bases outside the gene matches: 1. The CDR3 contains 11 residues. CDR3 amino acids: CASSLRDRAFF. The CDR3 bases are TGCGCCAGCAGCTTGAGGGACAGAGCTTTCTTT.

V usage is TRBV18 and J usage is TRBJ2-1; 10 bases are a match to TRBD2. With V trimmed by 3 bases and J by 7 bases, 3 bases remained unmatched. This CDR3 comprises 14 residues. Germline V lookup: CDR1 KGHSH, CDR2 LQKENI. CDR3 sequence (DNA): TGTGCCAGCTCACCGGGTAGCGGGAGGAATGAGCAGTTCTTC. As protein: CASSPGSGRNEQFF.

This clone was seen just once. V is TRBV2 and J is TRBJ1-5; the match to TRBD1 covers 10 bases. With 11 bases clipped from V and 7 bases from J, the junction kept 5 bases outside the gene matches. The CDR3 contains 12 residues. Looked up from germline, CDR1 is SNHLY and CDR2 is FYNNEI. Written as DNA, the CDR3 is TGTGCCCGACGACAGGGGGCCCAGCCCCAGCATTTT. Translated, it gives CARRQGAQPQHF.

The rearrangement joins TRBV6-5 to TRBJ1-3, with TRBD1 identical over 8 bases. Germline-derived CDR1 and CDR2 are MNHEY and SVGAGI. The trim removed 10 bases at V and 4 bases at J, leaving 9 bases unmatched. The CDR3 loop spans 14 amino acids. CDR3 amino acids: CATSPRTGGNTIYF. The CDR3 DNA reads TGTGCCACCTCACCGAGGACAGGGGGAAACACCATATATTTT.

The J gene is TRBJ2-5, the V gene TRBV7-2; D not certain. CDR3 length: 12 residues. The V gene's germline CDR1 is SGHTA and CDR2 FQGNSA. Trimming removed 3 bases at V and 5 bases at J, with 7 bases between. CDR3 nucleotide sequence: TGTGCCAGCAGCTTGACGAAGGAGACCCAGTACTTC. Translated, it gives CASSLTKETQYF.